The 23 T cell receptor beta chains below all came from one sample that was sequenced in a study of T cell responses to AZD1222 COVID-19 vaccine. Method: immunoSEQ multiplex PCR; TCRdb's copy keeps in-frame clones and lacks some. The data hold approximately 150,000 clones, with roughly 85% observed a single time. Here the sequenced sample was peripheral blood, taken 28 days after the second AZD1222 dose. The source of these receptors is an adult who received the AZD1222 COVID-19 vaccine.

The chain links TRBV5-4 to TRBJ1-1, with 7 bases identical to TRBD1. Germline CDR1 reads SGHNT; CDR2 reads YYREEE (reference sequence). This CDR3 has 15 amino acids. Germline trimming cut 2 bases from V and 4 bases from J; bases unmatched to any gene: 8. CDR3 in amino acids: CASSFLGGGITEAFF. The CDR3 DNA reads TGTGCCAGCAGCTTCCTAGGGGGCGGGATCACTGAAGCTTTCTTT.

J is TRBJ1-2 and V is TRBV4-1; 7 bases are shared with TRBD1. J gave up 5 bases and V 2 bases, and 8 bases lay outside the gene matches. The CDR3 has 15 residues. Germline lookup yields CDR1 MGHRA and CDR2 YSYEKL. The CDR3 protein is CASSQPRTGPYGYTF. CDR3 nucleotide sequence: TGCGCCAGCAGCCAACCTCGGACAGGTCCTTATGGCTACACCTTC.

This clone was seen a single time. This chain joins TRBV5-6 and TRBJ1-5, with 7 positions matching TRBD1. In germline, CDR1 is SGHDT, CDR2 YYEEEE. J gave up 6 bases and V 2 bases, and 14 bases lay outside the gene matches. The CDR3 covers 17 residues. The CDR3 nucleotides are TGTGCCAGCAGCTTTTCCCGGGGCGACAGGGACCTTCAGCCCCAGCATTTT. Translating it yields CASSFSRGDRDLQPQHF. Together with reference TRBV5-6 and TRBJ1-5, the CDR3 gives the full variable domain: DAGVTQSPTHLIKTRGQQVTLRCSPKSGHDTVSWYQQALGQGPQFIFQYYEEEERQRGNFPDRFSGHQFPNYSSELNVNALLLGDSALYLCASSFSRGDRDLQPQHFGDGTRLSIL.

The CDR3 nucleotides read TGCGCCAGCAGCTTGGAACTAGTCCATGAGCAGTTCTTC. Encoded protein: CASSLELVHEQFF. The chain joins TRBV5-1 to TRBJ2-1, with D possibly matching TRBD2 (5 bases). Germline lookup yields CDR1 SGHRS and CDR2 YFSETQ. V lost 0 bases, J lost 8 bases, and 9 bases lay in between. This CDR3 has 13 residues.

The rearrangement uses TRBV5-1 and TRBJ2-7; D gene ambiguous. V lost 4 bases, J lost 0 bases, and 20 bases lay in between. The CDR3 has 17 residues. Germline loops: CDR1 SGHRS, CDR2 YFSETQ. CDR3 sequence: CASSPGRDTTLSYEQYF. CDR3 nucleotide sequence: TGCGCCAGCAGCCCCGGCAGAGACACAACACTCTCCTACGAGCAGTACTTC.

The V and J genes are TRBV12-5 and TRBJ2-7, with 7 bases aligning to TRBD1. V dropped 7 bases and J dropped 2; count of bases not matched to a gene: 5. From germline, CDR1 is LGHNT and CDR2 FRNRAP. The length of the CDR3 is 13 residues. CDR3: CASALGQPYEQYF. Written as DNA, the CDR3 is TGTGCTAGTGCCTTGGGACAGCCCTACGAGCAGTACTTC.

The chain combines TRBV3-1 (or the pseudogene TRBV3-2) with TRBJ2-3; D may be TRBD2 (6 bases). Trimming removed 2 bases at V and 1 base at J, with 19 bases between. The germline V gene encodes CDR1 LGHDT and CDR2 YNNKEL (reference sequence). The CDR3 is 18 residues long. The CDR3 DNA follows: TGTGCCAGCAGCCAACGCGGGGTACGGGGGAAGGGCACAGATACGCAGTATTTT. Residues: CASSQRGVRGKGTDTQYF.

V gene TRBV29-1 combines with J gene TRBJ1-2; 7 nucleotides align to TRBD1. This CDR3 has 14 residues. With V trimmed by 8 bases and J by 7 bases, 16 bases remained unmatched. Germline V CDR1 and CDR2: SQVTM, ANQGSEA. The chain's CDR3 is CSIRTGAESSGYTF. The CDR3 nucleotides are TGCAGCATAAGGACAGGAGCAGAGAGTAGTGGCTACACCTTC.

J is TRBJ2-3 and V is TRBV9; D is perhaps TRBD2 (5 bases). CDR1 and CDR2 from the germline V gene are SGDLS and YYNGEE. V lost 0 bases and J 2 bases, leaving 16 bases between the germline ends. This CDR3 is built from 17 residues. The CDR3 coding sequence is TGTGCCAGCAGCGTAGATGTGGGGTCCGGGAACACAGATACGCAGTATTTT. Translating it yields CASSVDVGSGNTDTQYF.

The V gene is TRBV19, the J gene TRBJ1-4; 10 nucleotides align to TRBD1. The CDR3 loop spans 14 amino acids. The V gene end was trimmed by 6 bases and the J gene end by 7 bases; junction bases not matched to a gene: 5. Germline CDR1 reads LNHDA; CDR2 reads SQIVND (reference sequence). The CDR3 DNA reads as TGTGCCAGTAGCGACAGGGGGCGAAGTGAAAAACTGTTTTTT. Translation gives CASSDRGRSEKLFF.

The V gene is TRBV7-9, the J gene TRBJ1-4; a possible D gene is TRBD1 (5 bases). CDR1 is SEHNR, CDR2 FQNEAQ, per germline (reference sequence). The CDR3 is 19 amino acids. Trimming stripped 1 base from V and 0 bases from J, with 18 bases between. The CDR3 DNA is TGTGCCAGCAGCTTAGGTCTGCTAGTGGGGCGCGCAACTAATGAAAAACTGTTTTTT. This gives the protein CASSLGLLVGRATNEKLFF.

This clone was picked up a small number of times. The chain links TRBV5-6 to TRBJ1-2, with D hard to call. CDR3 length: 12 residues. CDR1 is SGHDT and CDR2 is YYEEEE in the germline V gene. Trimming pared 2 bases from V and 8 bases from J, leaving 10 bases between. Here the CDR3 reads CASSFPARGYTF. CDR3 DNA: TGTGCCAGCAGCTTCCCGGCGCGGGGCTACACCTTC.

This clone was observed a single time. The sample contains more than one DNA sequence encoding this CDR3. The CDR3 DNA reads TGTGCCAGCTCACCACATAGCAATCAGCCCCAGCATTTT. This sequence encodes CASSPHSNQPQHF. V usage is TRBV18 and J usage is TRBJ1-5, with D hard to call. V shed 1 base and J shed 0 bases, with 1 base lying between them. Germline lookup yields CDR1 KGHSH and CDR2 LQKENI. This CDR3 comprises 13 residues.

The chain combines TRBV18 with TRBJ1-5; tentative D call: TRBD1 (6 bases). The CDR3 loop spans 15 amino acids. CDR1 and CDR2 (germline): KGHSH, LQKENI. V was pared by 3 bases and J by 7 bases, with 16 bases between. For the CDR3, the DNA is TGTGCCAGCTCACCGAACCCCGGGGGGGCCCAGCCCCAGCATTTT. It yields the protein CASSPNPGGAQPQHF.

This chain links TRBV18 with TRBJ1-1, with 7 bases fitting TRBD1. Germline V lookup: CDR1 KGHSH, CDR2 LQKENI. CDR3 size: 13 residues. The trim removed 6 bases at V and 2 bases at J, leaving 3 bases unmatched. This chain's CDR3 is CASSRDRNTEAFF. For the CDR3, the DNA is TGTGCCAGCTCTCGGGACAGAAACACTGAAGCTTTCTTT. The variable domain in full, with the rest retrieved from reference TRBV18 and TRBJ1-1, is NAGVMQNPRHLVRRRGQEARLRCSPMKGHSHVYWYRQLPEEGLKFMVYLQKENIIDESGMPKERFSAEFPKEGPSILRIQQVVRGDSAAYFCASSRDRNTEAFFGQGTRLTVV.

The chain has TRBV28 and TRBJ2-7; D might be TRBD2 (6 bases). CDR3 length: 12 amino acids. Trimming took 6 bases from V and 3 from J, leaving 9 bases between them. Germline CDR1 MDHEN, CDR2 SYDVKM. DNA for the CDR3: TGTGCCAGCAGCAGCGGGCGCTACGAGCAGTACTTC. It is translated as CASSSGRYEQYF. Looking up the rest from reference TRBV28 and TRBJ2-7 gives the full variable domain: DVKVTQSSRYLVKRTGEKVFLECVQDMDHENMFWYRQDPGLGLRLIYFSYDVKMKEKGDIPEGYSVSREKKERFSLILESASTNQTSMYLCASSSGRYEQYFGPGTRLTVT.

The chain links TRBV6-5 to TRBJ2-7; D is possibly TRBD2 (6 bases). CDR3 length: 14 residues. V lost 10 bases to trimming and J lost 2 bases, with 18 bases between them. The germline gives CDR1 MNHEY, CDR2 SVGAGI. The chain's CDR3 is CATEGGTDPYEQYF. For the CDR3, the DNA is TGTGCCACCGAAGGCGGGACTGATCCCTACGAGCAGTACTTC.

The chain links TRBV13 to TRBJ2-2; D unresolved. The CDR3 length is 15 residues. Trimming left V 4 bases short and J 1 base short, with 10 bases between. The germline V gene has CDR1 PRHDT and CDR2 FYEKMQ (reference sequence). The CDR3 reads CASSSDSENTGELFF. The CDR3 DNA sequence: TGTGCCAGCAGCTCTGACTCGGAGAACACCGGGGAGCTGTTTTTT.

The V call is TRBV10-1, the J call TRBJ2-1; 8 nucleotides line up with TRBD2. Germline CDR1 and CDR2: WNHNN and SYGVQD (reference sequence). CDR3 length: 17 residues. J lost 8 bases, V lost 0 bases, and 12 bases had no gene match. The CDR3 protein is CASSESRVAGPGDEQFF. The CDR3 DNA sequence: TGCGCCAGCAGTGAGTCGCGGGTAGCGGGGCCTGGGGATGAGCAGTTCTTC.

This clone appeared a few times. The gene calls are TRBV6-6 and TRBJ1-3; weak D call: TRBD1 (6 bases). The CDR3 runs to 14 residues. The V end lost 6 bases, the J end lost 4 bases, and 13 bases lay between the germline ends. From germline, CDR1 is MNHNY and CDR2 SVGAGI (reference sequence). The CDR3 region is CASSNRVTGNTIYF. The CDR3 DNA follows: TGTGCCAGCAGCAACAGGGTAACCGGAAACACCATATATTTT.

The chain has TRBV6-2 or TRBV6-3 and TRBJ2-7; 10 nucleotides match TRBD2. The CDR3 has 17 amino acids. The germline CDR1 and CDR2 sequences are MNHEY and SVGEGT. V lost 5 bases, J lost 2 bases, and 12 bases stayed unmatched. CDR3 loop: CASSLRGSGGPTYEQYF. The CDR3 region has the DNA TGTGCCAGCAGTCTCCGGGGTAGCGGGGGGCCGACCTACGAGCAGTACTTC.

J is TRBJ2-7 and V is TRBV1; the table's D call, TRBD1, was not checked against the DNA. TRBV1 is recorded as a pseudogene. The CDR3 sequence is 15 residues long. The CDR3 spells CTSSQERTGTYEQYF. The CDR3 DNA is TGCACCAGCAGCCAAGAGCGGACAGGTACCTACGAGCAGTACTTC.

V usage is TRBV5-1 and J usage is TRBJ2-1; TRBD2 matches at 8 bases. The CDR3 covers 15 residues. The germline V gene has CDR1 SGHRS and CDR2 YFSETQ. V lost 0 bases to trimming and J lost 10 bases; unmatched junction nucleotides: 9. CDR3 sequence reads: CASSLEVAGYEEQFF. The CDR3 nucleotides read TGCGCCAGCAGCTTGGAGGTAGCGGGGTACGAGGAGCAGTTCTTC.